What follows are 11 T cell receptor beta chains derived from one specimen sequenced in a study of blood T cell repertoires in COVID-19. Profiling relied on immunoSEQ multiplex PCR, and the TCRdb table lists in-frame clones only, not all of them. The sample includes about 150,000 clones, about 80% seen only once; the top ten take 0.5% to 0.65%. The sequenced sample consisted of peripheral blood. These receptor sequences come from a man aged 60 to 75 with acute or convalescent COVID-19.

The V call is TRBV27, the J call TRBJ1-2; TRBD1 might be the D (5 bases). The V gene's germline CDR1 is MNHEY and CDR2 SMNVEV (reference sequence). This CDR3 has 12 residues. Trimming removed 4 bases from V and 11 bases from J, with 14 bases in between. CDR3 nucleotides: TGTGCCAGCAGTTCGGGACTGCTTGGTTACACCTTC. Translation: CASSSGLLGYTF.

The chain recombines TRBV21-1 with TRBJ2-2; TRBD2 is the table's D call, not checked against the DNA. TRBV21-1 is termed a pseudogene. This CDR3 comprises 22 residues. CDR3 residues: CASRGYSGTSGREIRNTGELFF. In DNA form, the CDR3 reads TGTGCCAGCAGAGGGTACTCCGGGACTAGCGGGAGGGAAATACGAAACACCGGGGAGCTGTTTTTT.

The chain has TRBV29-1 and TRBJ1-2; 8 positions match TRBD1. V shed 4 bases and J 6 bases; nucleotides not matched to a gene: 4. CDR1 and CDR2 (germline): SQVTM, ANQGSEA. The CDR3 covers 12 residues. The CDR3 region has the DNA TGCAGCGTTGTGGCGGACAGGGATGGCTACACCTTC. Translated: CSVVADRDGYTF.

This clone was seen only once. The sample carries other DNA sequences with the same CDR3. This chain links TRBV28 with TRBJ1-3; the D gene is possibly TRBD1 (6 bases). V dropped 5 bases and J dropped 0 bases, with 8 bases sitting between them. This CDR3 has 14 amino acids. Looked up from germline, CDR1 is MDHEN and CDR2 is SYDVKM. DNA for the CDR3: TGTGCCAGCAGTACAGGGTCCTCTGGAAACACCATATATTTT. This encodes CASSTGSSGNTIYF.

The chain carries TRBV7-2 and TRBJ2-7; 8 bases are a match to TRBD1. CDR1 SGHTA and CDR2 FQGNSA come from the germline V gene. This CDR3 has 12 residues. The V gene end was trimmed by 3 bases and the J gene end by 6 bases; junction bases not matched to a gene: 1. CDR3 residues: CASSLDRVEQYF. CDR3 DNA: TGTGCCAGCAGCTTGGACAGGGTCGAGCAGTACTTC.

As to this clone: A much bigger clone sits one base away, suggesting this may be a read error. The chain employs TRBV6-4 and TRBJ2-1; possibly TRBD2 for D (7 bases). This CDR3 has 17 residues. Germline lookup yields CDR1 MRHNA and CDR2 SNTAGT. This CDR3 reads CASSDSGGGSSYNEQLF. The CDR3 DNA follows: TGTGCCAGCAGTGACTCTGGGGGGGGCAGCTCCTACAATGAGCAGCTCTTC.

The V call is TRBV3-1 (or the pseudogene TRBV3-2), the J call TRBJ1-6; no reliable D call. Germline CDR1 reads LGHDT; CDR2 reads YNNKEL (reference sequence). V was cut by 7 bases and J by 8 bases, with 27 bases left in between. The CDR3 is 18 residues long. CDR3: CASNLVSQVSLSHSPLHF. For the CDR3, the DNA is TGTGCCAGCAATCTCGTTTCGCAGGTTTCCCTATCCCATTCACCCCTCCACTTT.

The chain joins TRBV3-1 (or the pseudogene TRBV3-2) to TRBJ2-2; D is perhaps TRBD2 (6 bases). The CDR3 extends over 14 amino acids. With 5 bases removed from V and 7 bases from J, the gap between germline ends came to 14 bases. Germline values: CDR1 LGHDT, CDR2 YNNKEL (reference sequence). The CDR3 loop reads CASSSRLGGGELFF. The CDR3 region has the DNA TGTGCCAGCAGCTCGAGACTAGGCGGCGGGGAGCTGTTTTTT.

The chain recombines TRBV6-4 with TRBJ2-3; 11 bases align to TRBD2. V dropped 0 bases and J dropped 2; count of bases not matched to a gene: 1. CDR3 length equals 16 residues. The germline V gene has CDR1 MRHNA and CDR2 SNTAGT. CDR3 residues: CASSDSSGGATDTQYF. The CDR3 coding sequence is TGTGCCAGCAGTGACTCTAGCGGGGGGGCCACAGATACGCAGTATTTT.

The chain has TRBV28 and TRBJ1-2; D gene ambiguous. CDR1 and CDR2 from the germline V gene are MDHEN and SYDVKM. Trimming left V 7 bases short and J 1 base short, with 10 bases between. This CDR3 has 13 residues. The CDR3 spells CASTPTDNYGYTF. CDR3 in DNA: TGTGCCAGCACCCCTACCGATAACTATGGCTACACCTTC.

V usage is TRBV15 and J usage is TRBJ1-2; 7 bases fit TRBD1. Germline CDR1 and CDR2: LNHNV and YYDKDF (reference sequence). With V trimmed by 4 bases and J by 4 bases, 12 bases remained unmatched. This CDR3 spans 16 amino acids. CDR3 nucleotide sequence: TGTGCCACCAGCATAAACGCTGACAGGGTGGGCTATGGCTACACCTTC. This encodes CATSINADRVGYGYTF.